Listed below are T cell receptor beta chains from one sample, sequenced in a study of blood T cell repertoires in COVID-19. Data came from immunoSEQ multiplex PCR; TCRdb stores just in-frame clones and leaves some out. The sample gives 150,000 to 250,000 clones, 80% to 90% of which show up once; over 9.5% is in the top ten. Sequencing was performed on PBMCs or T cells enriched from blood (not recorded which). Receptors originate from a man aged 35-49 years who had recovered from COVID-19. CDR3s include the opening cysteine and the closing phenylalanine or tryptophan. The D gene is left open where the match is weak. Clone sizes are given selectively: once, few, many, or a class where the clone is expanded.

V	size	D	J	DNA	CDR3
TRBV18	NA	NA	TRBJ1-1	TGTGCCAGCTCACCGAACAGGGACACTGAAGCTTTCTTT	CASSPNRDTEAFF
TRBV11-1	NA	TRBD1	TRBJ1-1	TGTGCCAGCAGCGACGGACAGGGGGCGCGCACTGAAGCTTTCTTT	CASSDGQGARTEAFF
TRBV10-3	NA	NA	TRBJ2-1	TGTGCCACCGCTCGGGTTTACAATGAGCAGTTCTTC	CATARVYNEQFF
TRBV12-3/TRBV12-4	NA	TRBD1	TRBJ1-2	TGTGCCAGCAGTGGACAGGGGAACTATGGCTACACCTTC	CASSGQGNYGYTF
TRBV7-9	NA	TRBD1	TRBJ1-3	TGTGCCAGCAGCCGTGGACAGGGGGCACCTAGCTCTGGAAACACCATATATTTT	CASSRGQGAPSSGNTIYF
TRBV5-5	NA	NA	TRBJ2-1	TGTGCCAGCAGGACCGCAGGGGGGAATGAGCAGTTCTTC	CASRTAGGNEQFF
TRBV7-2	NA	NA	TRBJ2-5	TGTGCCAGCAGCTATCCGGGACTCCTAGGGGAGACCCAGTACTTC	CASSYPGLLGETQYF
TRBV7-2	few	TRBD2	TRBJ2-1	TGTGCCAGCAGCTTGGGACTAGCGGGCCCGCAGTTCTTC	CASSLGLAGPQFF
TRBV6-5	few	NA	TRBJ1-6	TGTGCCAGCAGAGGGTCCGGGGTCGGGGATTCACCCCTCCACTTT	CASRGSGVGDSPLHF
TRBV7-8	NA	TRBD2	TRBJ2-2	TGTGCCAGCAGCTTCCGGACTAGCGGTAACACCGGGGAGCTGTTTTTT	CASSFRTSGNTGELFF
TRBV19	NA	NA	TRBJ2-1	TGTGCCAGTAGTCCAGGCCTCTCTATCAATGAGCAGTTCTTC	CASSPGLSINEQFF
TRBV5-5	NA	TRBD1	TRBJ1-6	TGTGCCAGCAGCTTTCTTGGACAGGGGAATTCACCCCTCCACTTT	CASSFLGQGNSPLHF
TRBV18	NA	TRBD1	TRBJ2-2	TGTGCCAGCTCCCCCGGGACAGGAAGAACCACCGGGGAGCTGTTTTTT	CASSPGTGRTTGELFF
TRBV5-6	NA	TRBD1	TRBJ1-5	TGTGCCAGCAGCTTGGGACCCAGGGGGCTCGGCAATCAGCCCCAGCATTTT	CASSLGPRGLGNQPQHF
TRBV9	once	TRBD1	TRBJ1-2	TGTGCCAGCAGCGCTAAGGGACAGACTATCTATGGCTACACCTTC	CASSAKGQTIYGYTF
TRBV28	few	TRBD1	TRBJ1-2	TGTGCCAGCAGTTCGACCGGGACAGGGAACTATGGCTACACCTTC	CASSSTGTGNYGYTF
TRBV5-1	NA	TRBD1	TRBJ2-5	TGCGCCAGCAGCGGTGGACAGGGGAGAGAGACCCAGTACTTC	CASSGGQGRETQYF
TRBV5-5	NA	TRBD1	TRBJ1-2	TGTGCCAGCAGCTTGCCCGGGACAGCTAACTATGGCTACACCTTC	CASSLPGTANYGYTF
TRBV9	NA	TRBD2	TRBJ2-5	TGTGCCAGCAGCGTAGGGGCTAGCGGAACCCAAGAGACCCAGTACTTC	CASSVGASGTQETQYF
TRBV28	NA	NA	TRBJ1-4	TGTGCCAGCAGTCTCCGGGACGCGGGGGGTGAAAAACTGTTTTTT	CASSLRDAGGEKLFF
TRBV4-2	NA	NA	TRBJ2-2	TGTGCCAGCAGCCAAGTAACCGGGGAGCTGTTTTTT	CASSQVTGELFF
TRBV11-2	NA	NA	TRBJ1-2	TGTGCCAGCAGCTTTGACATCCCTCTTGGCTACACCTTC	CASSFDIPLGYTF
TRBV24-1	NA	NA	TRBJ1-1	TGTGCCACCAGTGATTCCGGGGGTCACACTGAAGCTTTCTTT	CATSDSGGHTEAFF
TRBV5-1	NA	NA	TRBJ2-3	TGCGCCAGCAGCTTGGCCGTCAACTACCGTGGAACCACAGATACGCAGTATTTT	CASSLAVNYRGTTDTQYF
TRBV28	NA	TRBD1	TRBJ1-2	TGTGCCAGCAGTTTACCGACAGGGGTCTATGGCTACACCTTC	CASSLPTGVYGYTF
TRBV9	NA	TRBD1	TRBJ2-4	TGTGCCAGCAGCCCCCGACAGGGCGCAAACATTCAGTACTTC	CASSPRQGANIQYF
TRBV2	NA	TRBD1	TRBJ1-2	TGTGCCAGCCTAGACGTCCGGGACAGCGGGGGATATGGCTACACCTTC	CASLDVRDSGGYGYTF
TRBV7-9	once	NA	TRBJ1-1	TGTGCCAGCAGCGACAAGGGAGGGGTGAACACTGAAGCTTTCTTT	CASSDKGGVNTEAFF
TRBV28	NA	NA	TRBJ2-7	TGTGCCAGCACGACGGAGAGGGAGCAGTACTTC	CASTTEREQYF